These 27 T cell receptor beta chains were all obtained from the same sample, sequenced in a study of STAT5B mutations in CD4+ large granular lymphocyte leukemia. The assay was immunoSEQ multiplex PCR, and TCRdb's table has in-frame clones only and misses some. Of tens of thousands of clones in the sample, less than 75% are singletons; the top ten hold 1.5% to 2%. The sequenced sample consisted of CD4+ T cells from blood buffy coats. The origin of the receptors is a human donor in good health.

This clone was detected once. The chain recombines TRBV4-3 with TRBJ1-6; D call uncertain. The ends were cut back, 2 bases at V and 5 bases at J, with 4 bases in the middle. CDR1 is LGHNA, CDR2 YSLEER, per germline. The CDR3 runs to 13 residues. The CDR3 nucleotides read TGCGCCAGCAGCCAAACGAATAATTCACCCCTCCACTTT. Amino acids: CASSQTNNSPLHF.

This clone came up a few times. This chain uses TRBV6-5 with TRBJ2-7; possibly TRBD1 for D (5 bases). Trimming pared 6 bases from V and 6 bases from J, leaving 9 bases between. The germline V gene encodes CDR1 MNHEY and CDR2 SVGAGI. The CDR3 totals 11 residues. CDR3 in amino acids: CASSRQGEQYF. CDR3 coding DNA: TGTGCCAGCAGCCGTCAGGGCGAGCAGTACTTC.

J is TRBJ2-2 and V is TRBV18; D is possibly TRBD1 (5 bases). Trimming shortened V by 3 bases and J by 2 bases, and 13 bases separated the two germline ends. Germline values: CDR1 KGHSH, CDR2 LQKENI. The CDR3 length is 16 residues. CDR3 amino acids: CASSPQAQGNTGELFF. In DNA form, the CDR3 reads TGTGCCAGCTCACCCCAGGCCCAGGGAAACACCGGGGAGCTGTTTTTT.

The chain uses TRBV2 and TRBJ1-2; D may be TRBD1 (5 bases). Germline V gene lookup returns CDR1 SNHLY and CDR2 FYNNEI. CDR3 length: 15 residues. Trimming shortened V by 6 bases and J by 4 bases, and 18 bases separated the two germline ends. The CDR3 loop reads CASSSGGFFFYGYTF. The CDR3 bases are TGTGCCAGCAGCTCGGGGGGGTTTTTCTTCTATGGCTACACCTTC.

V gene TRBV18 combines with J gene TRBJ2-3, with 9 bases fitting TRBD2. The trim removed 2 bases at V and 11 bases at J, leaving 14 bases unmatched. This CDR3 contains 16 residues. Per germline, CDR1 KGHSH and CDR2 LQKENI. The CDR3 spells CASSPTSGSGNRRQYF. CDR3 DNA: TGTGCCAGCTCACCAACTAGCGGGTCGGGCAATCGCCGGCAGTATTTT.

The rearrangement uses TRBV21-1 and TRBJ2-7; the table's D gene call, TRBD1, was not cross checked with the DNA. TRBV21-1 is a documented pseudogene. The CDR3 extends over 15 amino acids. As DNA, the CDR3 is TGTGCCAGCAGCTCCCTCCTCAGGGGAACCTACGAGCAGTACTTC. Protein: CASSSLLRGTYEQYF.

The chain couples TRBV7-2 to TRBJ2-2; TRBD2 matches at 9 bases. V shed 3 bases, J shed 5 bases, and the junction held 1 base outside the gene matches. Germline CDR1 reads SGHTA; CDR2 reads FQGNSA. This CDR3 region has 14 residues. CDR3 nucleotide sequence: TGTGCCAGCAGCTTCAGCGGGGGGACCGGGGAGCTGTTTTTT. Translation gives CASSFSGGTGELFF.

Written as DNA, the CDR3 is TGTGCCAGCAGGGCGACGTTGGAGGGCGACTATGGCTACACCTTC. It encodes CASRATLEGDYGYTF. The rearrangement uses TRBV6-5 and TRBJ1-2; D is unclear. CDR1 is MNHEY, CDR2 SVGAGI, per germline. This CDR3 has 15 amino acids. V was trimmed by 6 bases and J by 3 bases, leaving 17 bases between them.

The CDR3 DNA is TGTGCCAGCAGCCCCAACTCCGGGACAGGGAGTTACGAGCAGTACTTC. Its translation is CASSPNSGTGSYEQYF. This chain joins TRBV9 and TRBJ2-7, with 9 bases aligning to TRBD1. CDR1 is SGDLS and CDR2 is YYNGEE in the germline V gene. After removal of 4 bases from V and 4 bases from J, the junction contained 12 bases not matched to a gene. The CDR3 is 16 amino acids. Filled out from reference TRBV9 and TRBJ2-7, the complete variable domain reads DSGVTQTPKHLITATGQRVTLRCSPRSGDLSVYWYQQSLDQGLQFLIQYYNGEERAKGNILERFSAQQFPDLHSELNLSSLELGDSALYFCASSPNSGTGSYEQYFGPGTRLTVT.

The rearrangement links TRBV19 to TRBJ2-3, with 7 positions matching TRBD2. The CDR3 runs to 16 residues. With V trimmed by 3 bases and J by 5 bases, 11 bases remained unmatched. The germline CDR1 and CDR2 sequences are LNHDA and SQIVND (reference sequence). CDR3 DNA: TGTGCCAGTAGTATCGGGACTAACCCTTGGGTAGATACGCAGTATTTT. Its protein is CASSIGTNPWVDTQYF. Looking up the rest from reference TRBV19 and TRBJ2-3 gives the full variable domain: DGGITQSPKYLFRKEGQNVTLSCEQNLNHDAMYWYRQDPGQGLRLIYYSQIVNDFQKGDIAEGYSVSREKKESFPLTVTSAQKNPTAFYLCASSIGTNPWVDTQYFGPGTRLTVL.

The chain combines TRBV4-3 with TRBJ2-3; perhaps TRBD2 as D (6 bases). Per the germline V gene, CDR1 is LGHNA and CDR2 is YSLEER. With 4 bases removed from V and 6 bases from J, the gap between germline ends came to 26 bases. The CDR3 is made up of 18 amino acids. CDR3 region: CASSPSGNGGAWGDTQYF. For the CDR3, the DNA is TGCGCCAGCAGCCCGTCTGGAAACGGGGGAGCGTGGGGGGATACGCAGTATTTT.

The chain combines TRBV2 with TRBJ2-2; 11 bases match TRBD1. Germline V gives CDR1 SNHLY, CDR2 FYNNEI. CDR3 length equals 16 residues. The junction had 7 bases not matched to a gene; V was cut back by 3 bases and J by 7 bases. CDR3 protein: CASSDLGQGAVGELFF. In DNA form, the CDR3 reads TGTGCCAGCAGTGATCTTGGACAGGGGGCGGTCGGGGAGCTGTTTTTT.

In DNA, the CDR3 is TGTGCCAGCAGCTTAGGGGCGAATCCCTCCTACGAGCAGTACTTC. It translates to CASSLGANPSYEQYF. The chain employs TRBV7-2 and TRBJ2-7; D is unresolved. CDR3 length equals 15 residues. CDR1 is SGHTA, CDR2 FQGNSA, per germline. Trimming cost V 1 base and J 0 bases, with 10 bases left between them.

This clone was observed once. The chain employs TRBV30 and TRBJ2-7, with TRBD1 matching 8 bases. Germline V CDR1 and CDR2: GTSNPN, SVGIG (reference sequence). The trim removed 5 bases at V and 5 bases at J, leaving 8 bases unmatched. The CDR3 loop spans 13 amino acids. The CDR3 loop reads CAWDRDRSDEQYF. The CDR3, as DNA: TGTGCCTGGGACCGGGACAGGTCGGACGAGCAGTACTTC.

The V gene is TRBV9, the J gene TRBJ1-3; TRBD1 aligns across 9 bases. Trimming took 1 base from V and 2 from J; bases not matched to a gene: 4. CDR1 SGDLS and CDR2 YYNGEE come from the germline V gene. There are 16 residues in the CDR3. CDR3 sequence reads: CASSVRDRGTGNTIYF. The CDR3 DNA reads as TGTGCCAGCAGCGTACGTGACAGGGGGACTGGAAACACCATATATTTT.

The chain is built from TRBV6-1 and TRBJ1-1, with D possibly TRBD1 on 5 matching bases. With 4 bases removed from V and 1 base from J, the gap between germline ends came to 13 bases. This CDR3 contains 15 residues. From germline, CDR1 is MNHNS and CDR2 SASEGT. The CDR3: CASSGGWQRNTEAFF. The CDR3 nucleotides are TGTGCCAGCAGTGGGGGCTGGCAGCGGAACACTGAAGCTTTCTTT.

This chain's CDR3 is CASSLNTGELFF. In nucleotides, the CDR3 is TGTGCCAGCAGCTTAAACACCGGGGAGCTGTTTTTT. The gene calls are TRBV7-2 and TRBJ2-2; no clear D gene. Trimming took off 2 bases at V and 2 bases at J, with 0 bases between the two ends. The CDR3 has 12 residues. Germline CDR1 reads SGHTA; CDR2 reads FQGNSA.

The V and J genes are TRBV5-4 and TRBJ1-3; TRBD1 might be the D (6 bases). CDR3 length: 15 amino acids. V lost 4 bases, J lost 6 bases, and 17 bases lay in between. Germline V CDR1 and CDR2: SGHNT, YYREEE (reference sequence). The CDR3: CASSQQGRVENTIYF. As DNA, the CDR3 is TGTGCCAGCAGCCAACAGGGTAGAGTTGAAAACACCATATATTTT. The whole variable domain, filled in from reference TRBV5-4 and TRBJ1-3, reads ETGVTQSPTHLIKTRGQQVTLRCSSQSGHNTVSWYQQALGQGPQFIFQYYREEENGRGNFPPRFSGLQFPNYSSELNVNALELDDSALYLCASSQQGRVENTIYFGEGSWLTVV.

The chain carries TRBV19 and TRBJ1-2; weak D call: TRBD1 (6 bases). The CDR3 contains 15 residues. V was shortened by 6 bases and J by 0 bases, with 14 bases between the two germline ends. In germline, CDR1 is LNHDA, CDR2 SQIVND (reference sequence). The CDR3 nucleotides read TGTGCCAGTAGCGCTAAAGGACAGTCTAACTATGGCTACACCTTC. Amino acid sequence: CASSAKGQSNYGYTF.

This chain joins TRBV5-1 and TRBJ2-5; tentatively, D is TRBD1 or TRBD2 (6 bases each). Per germline, CDR1 SGHRS and CDR2 YFSETQ. The CDR3 has 13 amino acids. V was shortened by 0 bases and J by 5 bases, with 8 bases between the two germline ends. The CDR3 region is CASSLEGGETQYF. CDR3 nucleotides: TGCGCCAGCAGCTTGGAAGGGGGGGAGACCCAGTACTTC.

This clone was observed once. The chain uses TRBV6-5 and TRBJ2-2; unclear D gene. The CDR3 totals 14 residues. CDR1 and CDR2 from the germline V gene are MNHEY and SVGAGI. V gave up 8 bases and J gave up 4 bases, with 14 bases separating them. The CDR3 coding sequence is TGTGCCAGCCAGTTAGAGGTTGGCACCGGGGAGCTGTTTTTT. It encodes CASQLEVGTGELFF.

The J gene is TRBJ1-6, the V gene TRBV12-5, with 9 bases lining up with TRBD1. Trimming removed 3 bases from V and 7 bases from J; junction bases left unmatched: 1. Germline V gene lookup returns CDR1 LGHNT and CDR2 FRNRAP. This CDR3 spans 14 amino acids. DNA for the CDR3: TGTGCTAGTGGTTTCGGGACAGGGAATTCACCCCTCCACTTT. It yields the protein CASGFGTGNSPLHF.

The V call is TRBV9, the J call TRBJ2-1; TRBD2 aligns across 9 bases. V lost 4 bases to trimming and J lost 3 bases; unmatched junction nucleotides: 5. Germline assignment: CDR1 SGDLS and CDR2 YYNGEE. The CDR3 extends over 15 amino acids. This CDR3 is CASSSGAGGYNEQFF. CDR3 DNA: TGTGCCAGCAGCTCGGGAGCGGGGGGCTACAATGAGCAGTTCTTC.

This clone was seen only once. The chain employs TRBV10-3 and TRBJ2-7; 8 bases map to TRBD2. The CDR3 is 15 residues long. In germline, CDR1 is ENHRY, CDR2 SYGVKD. Losses at the gene ends were 3 bases for V and 2 bases for J; bases not matched to a gene: 6. The CDR3 here is CAISDSAGGTYEQYF. CDR3 sequence (DNA): TGTGCCATCAGTGATTCTGCGGGGGGAACCTACGAGCAGTACTTC.

The V and J genes are TRBV4-3 and TRBJ2-2; 9 bases are a match to TRBD2. The germline gives CDR1 LGHNA, CDR2 YSLEER. CDR3 size: 19 residues. With 1 base clipped from V and 0 bases from J, the junction kept 9 bases outside the gene matches. The CDR3 DNA reads TGCGCCAGCAGCCAAGTTCTGACTAGCGGTTACGCGAACACCGGGGAGCTGTTTTTT. Its translation: CASSQVLTSGYANTGELFF.

The chain couples TRBV28 to TRBJ1-6; TRBD1 is a possible D gene (6 bases). CDR1 MDHEN and CDR2 SYDVKM come from the germline V gene. With 6 bases removed from V and 10 bases from J, the gap between germline ends came to 19 bases. This CDR3 spans 15 amino acids. The CDR3 spells CASSPPAGAGSPLHF. In nucleotides, the CDR3 is TGTGCCAGCAGCCCTCCCGCGGGGGCAGGGTCACCCCTCCACTTT.

The chain couples TRBV4-1 to TRBJ1-1, with D possibly being TRBD1 (6 bases). The CDR3 is 16 residues long. CDR1 and CDR2 from the germline V gene are MGHRA and YSYEKL. The V gene lost 0 bases and the J gene lost 0 bases, with 11 bases spanning the gap. This CDR3 is CASSQERGGLNTEAFF. DNA for the CDR3: TGCGCCAGCAGCCAAGAAAGGGGGGGATTGAACACTGAAGCTTTCTTT.